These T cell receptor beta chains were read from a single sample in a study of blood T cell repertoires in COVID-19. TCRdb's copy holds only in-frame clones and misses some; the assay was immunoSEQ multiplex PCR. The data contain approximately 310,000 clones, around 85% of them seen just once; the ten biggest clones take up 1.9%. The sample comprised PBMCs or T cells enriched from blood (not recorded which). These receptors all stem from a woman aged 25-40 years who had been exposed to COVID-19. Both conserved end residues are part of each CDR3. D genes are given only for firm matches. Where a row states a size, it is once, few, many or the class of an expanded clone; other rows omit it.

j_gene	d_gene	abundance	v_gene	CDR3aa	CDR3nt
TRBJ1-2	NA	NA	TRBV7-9	CASSLAGGVYGYTF	TGTGCCAGCAGCTTAGCGGGCGGGGTCTATGGCTACACCTTC
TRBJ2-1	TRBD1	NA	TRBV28	CASSRGQGIGISYNEQFF	TGTGCCAGCAGTCGGGGACAGGGGATTGGGATTTCCTACAATGAGCAGTTCTTC
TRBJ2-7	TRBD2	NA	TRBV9	CASSAGTSGVYEQYF	TGTGCCAGCAGCGCCGGGACTAGCGGGGTCTACGAGCAGTACTTC
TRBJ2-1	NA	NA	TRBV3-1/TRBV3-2	CASSWTEGEQFF	TGTGCCAGCAGTTGGACCGAGGGAGAGCAGTTCTTC
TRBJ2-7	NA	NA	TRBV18	CASSPPTLYEQYF	TGTGCCAGCTCACCACCGACTCTCTACGAGCAGTACTTC
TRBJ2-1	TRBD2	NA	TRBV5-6	CASSYGTSGYNEQFF	TGTGCCAGCAGCTACGGGACTAGCGGTTACAATGAGCAGTTCTTC
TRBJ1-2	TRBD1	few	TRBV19	CASSSTGGPLNYGYTF	TGTGCCAGTAGTTCGACAGGGGGCCCACTCAACTATGGCTACACCTTC
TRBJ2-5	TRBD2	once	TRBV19	CASSGGPGLAGRGETQYF	TGTGCCAGTAGTGGGGGCCCTGGACTAGCGGGCAGGGGAGAGACCCAGTACTTC
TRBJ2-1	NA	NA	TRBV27	CASSFSRAVMNEQFF	TGTGCCAGCAGTTTTTCGAGGGCCGTCATGAATGAGCAGTTCTTC
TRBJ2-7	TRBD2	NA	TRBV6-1	CASSDILTSGFYEQYF	TGTGCCAGCAGTGACATTTTAACTAGCGGCTTCTACGAGCAGTACTTC
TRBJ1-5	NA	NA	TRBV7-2	CASSLISSNQPQHF	TGTGCCAGCAGCTTAATCAGTAGCAATCAGCCCCAGCATTTT
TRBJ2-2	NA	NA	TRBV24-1	CATTLGGADTGELFF	TGTGCCACCACCCTTGGGGGCGCGGACACCGGGGAGCTGTTTTTT
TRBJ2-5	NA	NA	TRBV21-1	CASSKGDRVGETQYF	TGTGCCAGCAGCAAAGGGGACAGGGTGGGAGAGACCCAGTACTTC
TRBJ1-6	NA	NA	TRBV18	CASSPMSSSSYNSPLHF	TGTGCCAGCTCACCTATGTCTTCGAGCTCCTATAATTCACCCCTCCACTTT
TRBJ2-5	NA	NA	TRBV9	CASSVMGGSSETQYF	TGTGCCAGCAGCGTAATGGGGGGATCTTCGGAGACCCAGTACTTC
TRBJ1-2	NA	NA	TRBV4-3	CASSQGAGQGNYGYTF	TGCGCCAGCAGCCAAGGAGCGGGGCAGGGGAACTATGGCTACACCTTC
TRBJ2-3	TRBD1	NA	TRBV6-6	CASSPEQGAQPRDTQYF	TGTGCCAGCAGTCCGGAACAGGGGGCGCAACCGAGAGATACGCAGTATTTT
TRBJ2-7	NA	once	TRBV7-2	CASSLVLAGTYEQYF	TGTGCCAGCAGCTTAGTCCTGGCGGGCACCTACGAGCAGTACTTC
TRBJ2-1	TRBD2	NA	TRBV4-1	CASSQDRLAGENEQFF	TGCGCCAGCAGCCAAGATAGGCTAGCGGGAGAAAATGAGCAGTTCTTC
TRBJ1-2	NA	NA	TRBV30	CAWSSYNDYTF	TGTGCCTGGAGCTCTTACAATGACTACACCTTC
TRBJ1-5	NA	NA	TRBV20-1	CSASLRDWGQPQHF	TGCAGTGCTAGTCTGCGGGATTGGGGTCAGCCCCAGCATTTT
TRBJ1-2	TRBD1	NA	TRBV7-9	CASSPDRVGAGYTF	TGTGCCAGCAGCCCTGACAGGGTTGGTGCTGGCTACACCTTC
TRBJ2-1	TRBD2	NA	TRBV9	CASSVAGTSGYNEQFF	TGTGCCAGCAGCGTAGCCGGGACTAGCGGGTACAATGAGCAGTTCTTC
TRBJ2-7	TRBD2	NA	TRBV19	CATRLAGGPNEQYF	TGTGCCACCCGACTAGCGGGAGGGCCTAACGAGCAGTACTTC
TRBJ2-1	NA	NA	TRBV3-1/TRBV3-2	CASSGNRDSYNEQFF	TGTGCCAGCAGCGGTAACCGGGACTCCTACAATGAGCAGTTCTTC
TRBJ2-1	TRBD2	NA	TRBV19	CASRGLAGVREQFF	TGTGCCAGTAGAGGACTAGCGGGAGTCCGTGAGCAGTTCTTC
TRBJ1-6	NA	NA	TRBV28	CASSLTVIRNSPLHF	TGTGCCAGCAGTTTAACGGTGATCAGGAATTCACCCCTCCACTTT
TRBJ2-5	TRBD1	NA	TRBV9	CASSVLGGGQETQYF	TGTGCCAGCAGCGTTTTAGGGGGCGGCCAAGAGACCCAGTACTTC
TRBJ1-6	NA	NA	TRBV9	CASSVQTGLNSPLHF	TGTGCCAGCAGCGTACAGACAGGACTTAATTCACCCCTCCACTTT
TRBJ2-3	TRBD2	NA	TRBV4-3	CASSNLPGLAVDTQYF	TGCGCCAGCAGCAACCTCCCGGGACTAGCGGTCGATACGCAGTATTTT
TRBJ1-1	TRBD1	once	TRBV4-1	CASSQGWGQGSIGAEAFF	TGCGCCAGCAGCCAAGGGTGGGGACAGGGATCCATTGGGGCTGAAGCTTTCTTT
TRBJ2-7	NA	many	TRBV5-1	CASSLAPGVSYEQYF	TGCGCCAGCAGCTTGGCCCCAGGGGTCTCCTACGAGCAGTACTTC
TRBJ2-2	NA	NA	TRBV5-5	CASSLQRRDSGELFF	TGTGCCAGCAGCTTACAGCGGAGAGACTCCGGGGAGCTGTTTTTT
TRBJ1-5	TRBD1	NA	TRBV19	CATSNEDRRQPQHF	TGTGCCACCTCCAATGAGGACAGGCGACAGCCCCAGCATTTT
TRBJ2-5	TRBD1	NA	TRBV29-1	CSANGQGASETQYF	TGCAGCGCTAACGGACAGGGGGCGTCGGAGACCCAGTACTTC
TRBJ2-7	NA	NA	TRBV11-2	CASRVLGGSVEQYF	TGTGCCAGCAGGGTCTTGGGGGGATCGGTCGAGCAGTACTTC
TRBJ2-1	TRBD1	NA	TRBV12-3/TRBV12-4	CASSWTGSRWVF	TGTGCCAGCAGTTGGACAGGGTCGCGTTGGGTCTTC
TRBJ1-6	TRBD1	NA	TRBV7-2	CASSPRQGSSPLHF	TGTGCCAGCAGCCCCCGACAGGGCTCTTCACCCCTCCACTTT
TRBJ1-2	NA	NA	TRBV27	CASSLGRAHYGYTF	TGTGCCAGCAGTTTAGGCAGGGCCCACTATGGCTACACCTTC
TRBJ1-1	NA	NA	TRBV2	CASSEQGREAFF	TGTGCCAGCAGTGAGCAGGGTCGTGAAGCTTTCTTT
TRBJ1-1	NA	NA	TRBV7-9	CASSSPGHYTEAFF	TGTGCCAGCAGCTCACCGGGACACTACACTGAAGCTTTCTTT
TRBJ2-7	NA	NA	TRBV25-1	CASSDLYTEQYF	TGTGCCAGCAGTGACCTCTATACCGAGCAGTACTTC